The next 25 T cell receptor beta chains were all read from a single sample in a study of T cells in Graves' hyperthyroidism and ophthalmopathy. RNA transcripts were the template for amplifying TCR beta CDR3 regions. Primed by the HTBI set, a first-round RT-PCR was run on the TCR CDR3. TCRdb ran MiXCR on the multiplex PCR reads and lists one entry per CDR3 protein. The top ten hold 34% of the sample, which has roughly 49,000 distinct CDR3 sequences, about 54% seen once. Sequenced: peripheral blood or thyroid tissue (not recorded which). Receptor source: a man younger than 30 with Graves' hyperthyroidism.

Many counts were recorded for this clonotype. The J gene is TRBJ1-5, the V gene TRBV12-3 or TRBV12-4; 7 bases line up with TRBD1. Trimming at V came to 6 bases and at J to 3 bases, leaving 8 bases not matched to a gene. The CDR3 has 15 amino acids. CDR3 residues: CASSDRVVNNQPQHF. CDR3 DNA sequence: TGTGCCAGCAGCGACAGGGTTGTAAACAATCAGCCCCAGCATTTT.

This clonotype is medium-sized within its sample. This rearrangement joins TRBV7-9 to TRBJ2-7; TRBD1 aligns across 9 bases. Germline lookup yields CDR1 SEHNR and CDR2 FQNEAQ (reference sequence). Unmatched junction bases numbered 5, after V lost 5 bases and J lost 0 bases. CDR3 length: 15 residues. The CDR3: CASSRGTGISYEQYF. Here the CDR3 DNA reads TGTGCCAGCAGCCGAGGGACAGGGATCTCCTACGAGCAGTACTTC.

The chain links TRBV7-9 to TRBJ2-7, with D uncertain. Trimming left V 4 bases short and J 1 base short, with 5 bases between. The CDR3 totals 12 residues. The germline V gene has CDR1 SEHNR and CDR2 FQNEAQ (reference sequence). CDR3 region: CASSWGSYEQYF. As DNA, the CDR3 is TGTGCCAGCAGCTGGGGATCCTACGAGCAGTACTTC.

The V call is TRBV7-2, the J call TRBJ1-6; the match to TRBD1 covers 7 bases. The CDR3 loop spans 13 amino acids. The V gene's germline CDR1 is SGHTA and CDR2 FQGNSA. Trimming took 2 bases from V and 8 from J; bases not matched to a gene: 0. The CDR3 DNA reads as TGTGCCAGCAGCTTACAGGGGGATTCACCCCTCCACTTT. It yields the protein CASSLQGDSPLHF.

The chain joins TRBV2 to TRBJ1-6; 9 bases fit TRBD1. V lost 4 bases to trimming and J lost 2 bases; unmatched junction nucleotides: 3. The germline CDR1 and CDR2 sequences are SNHLY and FYNNEI. This CDR3 region has 16 residues. The CDR3 spells CASSAGQGTYNSPLHF. DNA of the CDR3: TGTGCCAGCAGTGCCGGACAGGGGACCTATAATTCACCCCTCCACTTT.

The chain has TRBV12-3 or TRBV12-4 and TRBJ2-5, with 11 bases aligning to TRBD2. The CDR3 loop spans 14 amino acids. V shed 6 bases and J 5 bases; nucleotides not matched to a gene: 5. The DNA for the CDR3 is TGTGCCAGCAGACTGACTAGCGGGGCGGAGACCCAGTACTTC. Translated: CASRLTSGAETQYF.

The rearrangement links TRBV13 to TRBJ1-1, with 9 bases fitting TRBD1. The CDR3 has 15 residues. With V trimmed by 4 bases and J by 7 bases, 10 bases remained unmatched. Germline V CDR1 and CDR2: PRHDT, FYEKMQ (reference sequence). The CDR3 nucleotides read TGTGCCAGCAGCTCTACAGGGGGCGGCAAGTTTGAAGCTTTCTTT. Encoded protein: CASSSTGGGKFEAFF.

The gene calls are TRBV6-1 and TRBJ2-5; weak D call: TRBD1 (5 bases). Germline assignment: CDR1 MNHNS and CDR2 SASEGT. The V end was cut by 7 bases, the J end by 3 bases, with 12 bases between. The CDR3 spans 13 residues. In DNA, the CDR3 is TGTGCCAGCACCCAGGGTTGGGAAGAGACCCAGTACTTC. This gives the protein CASTQGWEETQYF.

This clonotype was counted ten times or more. The V gene is TRBV20-1, the J gene TRBJ2-2, with TRBD1 matching 7 bases. The V segment lost 6 bases and the J segment 3 bases; nucleotides outside the gene matches: 10. Germline assignment: CDR1 DFQATT and CDR2 SNEGSKA (reference sequence). The CDR3 loop spans 15 amino acids. In nucleotides, the CDR3 is TGCAGTGCCCCTAGACAGGGCGCGGACACCGGGGAGCTGTTTTTT. Its translation: CSAPRQGADTGELFF.

This clonotype occurred many times. The chain recombines TRBV5-1 with TRBJ2-2; D gene unclear. Trimming cost V 1 base and J 8 bases, with 12 bases left between them. Germline V gives CDR1 SGHRS, CDR2 YFSETQ. This CDR3 spans 14 amino acids. This CDR3 reads CASSLSSTSGELFF. The DNA for the CDR3 is TGCGCCAGCAGCTTGTCCTCGACTTCTGGGGAGCTGTTTTTT.

The rearrangement uses TRBV4-1 and TRBJ1-1; D possibly corresponds to TRBD1 (5 bases). There are 14 residues in the CDR3. V lost 1 base and J 4 bases, leaving 10 bases between the germline ends. Per the germline V gene, CDR1 is MGHRA and CDR2 is YSYEKL. The CDR3 DNA sequence: TGCGCCAGCAGCCAAGTGGTGGACATCACTGAAGCTTTCTTT. It is translated as CASSQVVDITEAFF.

This clonotype was counted at least ten times. A much larger clonotype is one base distant, so this may be a read error. The chain has TRBV2 and TRBJ1-5; D uncertain. The V end was cut by 7 bases, the J end by 2 bases, with 9 bases between. This CDR3 contains 13 residues. Germline loops: CDR1 SNHLY, CDR2 FYNNEI. This CDR3 is CASMASGNQPQHF. Written as DNA, the CDR3 is TGTGCCAGCATGGCTAGTGGCAATCAGCCCCAGCATTTT.

On this clonotype: A much larger clone is a single base away; this may be a read error. The rearrangement joins TRBV27 to TRBJ1-2; a weak D match, TRBD1 (5 bases). The CDR3 length is 15 residues. The ends were cut back, 3 bases at V and 1 base at J, with 12 bases in the middle. The germline gives CDR1 MNHEY, CDR2 SMNVEV (reference sequence). Here the CDR3 reads CASSLSAGGNYGYTF. CDR3 DNA: TGTGCCAGCAGTTTGTCGGCCGGGGGTAACTATGGCTACACCTTC.

About this clonotype: A read error may account for a junction end that differs from germline. The genes are TRBV10-2 and TRBJ1-1, with a possible D match to TRBD1 (5 bases). The CDR3 loop spans 14 amino acids. The V gene's germline CDR1 is WSHSY and CDR2 SAAADI. The CDR3 reads CASLGTNMNTEAFF. The DNA of the CDR3 is TGTGCCAGCTTAGGGACCAACATGAACACTGAAGCTTTCTTT.

This clonotype was picked up many times. J is TRBJ1-1 and V is TRBV28; D is unclear. The length of the CDR3 is 15 residues. The ends were cut back, 3 bases at V and 4 bases at J, with 15 bases in the middle. Germline-derived CDR1 and CDR2 are MDHEN and SYDVKM. CDR3 nucleotide sequence: TGTGCCAGCAGTTTGAATATAGGGAGCGGCACTGAAGCTTTCTTT. This encodes CASSLNIGSGTEAFF.

The table lists this clonotype with many counts. The chain has TRBV4-3 and TRBJ2-3; 11 bases line up with TRBD1. V was pared by 0 bases and J by 4 bases, with 6 bases of the junction left unmatched. CDR3 length equals 17 residues. Germline CDR1 reads LGHNA; CDR2 reads YSLEER. The DNA for the CDR3 is TGCGCCAGCAGCCAAGAGCGGGACAGGGGGTTACCAGATACGCAGTATTTT. Translation gives CASSQERDRGLPDTQYF.

This clonotype was detected many times. The gene calls are TRBV5-8 and TRBJ1-4; 7 nucleotides agree with TRBD1. The CDR3 runs 13 residues. Germline CDR1 reads SGHTS; CDR2 reads YDEGEE. Unmatched junction bases numbered 5, after V lost 4 bases and J lost 8 bases. CDR3 protein: CASSRQGWEKLFF. As DNA, the CDR3 is TGTGCCAGCAGCCGACAGGGTTGGGAAAAACTGTTTTTT.

V is TRBV10-3 and J is TRBJ1-5; unclear D gene. This CDR3 has 13 amino acids. The germline V gene has CDR1 ENHRY and CDR2 SYGVKD. With 6 bases removed from V and 6 bases from J, the gap between germline ends came to 12 bases. The CDR3 DNA sequence: TGTGCCATCAGCGCCGAACCTGGTCAGCCCCAGCATTTT. It specifies CAISAEPGQPQHF.

This clonotype was recorded only once. Germline and junction disagree at one end, which may indicate a read error. The chain recombines TRBV12-3 or TRBV12-4 with TRBJ1-6; TRBD1 matches at 7 bases. The CDR3 has 19 amino acids. The CDR3 is CACSLAGVTGSSYNSPLRF. The CDR3 bases are TGTGCCTGCAGTTTAGCTGGGGTGACAGGGAGCTCCTATAATTCACCCCTCCGCTTT.

This chain joins TRBV11-3 and TRBJ1-1, with D hard to call. The germline V gene has CDR1 SGHNT and CDR2 YENEEA. The CDR3 has 15 residues. V gave up 2 bases and J gave up 1 base, with 11 bases separating them. The CDR3 reads CASSLLQPSNTEAFF. In nucleotides, the CDR3 is TGTGCCAGCAGCTTACTTCAGCCCTCGAACACTGAAGCTTTCTTT.

In regard to this clonotype: No conserved phenylalanine or tryptophan is present at the end of the CDR3, so a read error is the likely explanation. The genes are TRBV10-2 and TRBJ1-5, with 8 bases matching TRBD1. Germline CDR1 WSHSY, CDR2 SAAADI. The CDR3 has 15 amino acids. V gave up 5 bases and J gave up 2 bases; unmatched junction bases: 5. The CDR3: CASSRTGMGNQPQHL. In DNA form, the CDR3 reads TGCGCCAGCAGTCGGACAGGGATGGGCAATCAGCCCCAGCATCTT.

This clonotype was picked up many times. The chain has TRBV7-2 and TRBJ2-3; D remains ambiguous. CDR1 SGHTA and CDR2 FQGNSA come from the germline V gene. This CDR3 comprises 14 residues. V shed 5 bases and J shed 6 bases, with 15 bases lying between them. CDR3 residues: CASSPVGRADTQYF. CDR3 nucleotides: TGTGCCAGCAGCCCGGTCGGACGGGCGGATACGCAGTATTTT. Filled out from reference TRBV7-2 and TRBJ2-3, the complete variable domain reads GAGVSQSPSNKVTEKGKDVELRCDPISGHTALYWYRQSLGQGLEFLIYFQGNSAPDKSGLPSDRFSAERTGGSVSTLTIQRTQQEDSAVYLCASSPVGRADTQYFGPGTRLTVL.

In its sample, this clonotype was seen many times. A much more abundant neighbour one base away suggests this may be a read error. The chain carries TRBV7-2 and TRBJ2-5; 8 bases align to TRBD2. J lost 2 bases, V lost 5 bases, and 19 bases had no gene match. Germline-derived CDR1 and CDR2 are SGHTA and FQGNSA. CDR3 size: 19 residues. This CDR3 is CASSPSLFTLSGVQETQYF. The CDR3 DNA sequence: TGTGCCAGCAGCCCAAGTCTTTTTACGCTTAGCGGGGTACAAGAGACCCAGTACTTC.

This clonotype was observed once. The chain uses TRBV7-2 and TRBJ1-1, with a possible D match to TRBD1 (6 bases). The CDR3 consists of 12 residues. Germline V lookup: CDR1 SGHTA, CDR2 FQGNSA. V lost 5 bases to trimming and J lost 9 bases, with 13 bases between them. CDR3 in amino acids: CASSRRGEKAFF. The CDR3 nucleotides read TGTGCCAGCAGCCGTAGGGGGGAGAAAGCTTTCTTT. Full variable domain (rest looked up from reference TRBV7-2 and TRBJ1-1): GAGVSQSPSNKVTEKGKDVELRCDPISGHTALYWYRQSLGQGLEFLIYFQGNSAPDKSGLPSDRFSAERTGGSVSTLTIQRTQQEDSAVYLCASSRRGEKAFFGQGTRLTVV.

By proportion, this clonotype is medium-sized. The rearrangement links TRBV29-1 to TRBJ1-1, with unresolved D. Germline CDR1 is SQVTM and CDR2 is ANQGSEA. The V gene lost 7 bases and the J gene lost 0 bases, with 6 bases spanning the gap. This CDR3 comprises 11 residues. CDR3 in amino acids: CSGQLNTEAFF. For the CDR3, the DNA is TGCAGCGGGCAATTGAACACTGAAGCTTTCTTT.